The 13 T cell receptor beta chains below come from one sample, sequenced in a study of cytomegalovirus exposure and HLA in healthy donors. The PCR made use of 60 Vbeta and 13 Jbeta primers. Sequencing was performed with immunoSEQ multiplex PCR; in TCRdb, only in-frame clones are kept and a portion is missing. The repertoire has 100,000 to 150,000 clones, 81% of them found once; the top ten carry around 1.8%. Source material: PBMCs. These receptors were collected from a man in his late teens or twenties in good health and CMV-seronegative.

The CDR3 DNA reads TGCGCCAGCAGCTTGGGAGGGACACCCTCCTACGAGCAGTACTTC. This codes for CASSLGGTPSYEQYF. The chain has TRBV5-1 and TRBJ2-7; the D gene is possibly TRBD1 (6 bases). This CDR3 contains 15 residues. CDR1 and CDR2 from the germline V gene are SGHRS and YFSETQ. V was trimmed by 0 bases and J by 0 bases, leaving 10 bases between them.

J is TRBJ1-2 and V is TRBV9; 7 bases are shared with TRBD1. Germline CDR1 reads SGDLS; CDR2 reads YYNGEE. The CDR3 consists of 13 residues. The V gene end was trimmed by 4 bases and the J gene end by 4 bases; junction bases not matched to a gene: 4. The CDR3 loop is CASSRDRAYGYTF. The CDR3 bases are TGTGCCAGCAGCCGAGACAGGGCCTATGGCTACACCTTC.

The chain employs TRBV15 and TRBJ1-5, with TRBD1 as a possible D gene (6 bases). V was pared by 1 base and J by 4 bases, with 14 bases between. The germline V gene encodes CDR1 LNHNV and CDR2 YYDKDF (reference sequence). The CDR3 is made up of 16 amino acids. CDR3 residues: CATSRARTEGNQPQHF. The DNA for the CDR3 is TGTGCCACCAGCAGAGCCCGGACAGAGGGGAATCAGCCCCAGCATTTT. Drawing the rest from reference TRBV15 and TRBJ1-5, the complete variable domain is DAMVIQNPRYQVTQFGKPVTLSCSQTLNHNVMYWYQQKSSQAPKLLFHYYDKDFNNEADTPDNFQSRRPNTSFCFLDIRSPGLGDTAMYLCATSRARTEGNQPQHFGDGTRLSIL.

This clone was counted only a few times. The chain is built from TRBV2 and TRBJ2-7; 8 nucleotides agree with TRBD1. Trimming at V came to 6 bases and at J to 3 bases, leaving 10 bases not matched to a gene. This CDR3 region has 15 residues. Germline loops: CDR1 SNHLY, CDR2 FYNNEI. The chain's CDR3 is CASRKDRAEFYEQYF. The CDR3 DNA sequence: TGTGCCAGCAGGAAGGACAGGGCGGAGTTCTACGAGCAGTACTTC.

The V gene is TRBV25-1, the J gene TRBJ1-3; D gene ambiguous. The CDR3 sequence is 16 residues long. The germline CDR1 and CDR2 sequences are MGHDK and SYGVNS. Trimming took 5 bases from V and 1 from J, leaving 15 bases between them. Here the CDR3 DNA reads TGTGCCAGCAGTTCAAAACGGCGGCTTTCTGGAAACACCATATATTTT. It codes for CASSSKRRLSGNTIYF.

V gene TRBV7-2 combines with J gene TRBJ1-1, with a possible D match to TRBD1 (6 bases). The CDR3 consists of 13 residues. Germline assignment: CDR1 SGHTA and CDR2 FQGNSA. Trimming stripped 5 bases from V and 1 base from J, with 8 bases between. The CDR3 DNA reads TGTGCCAGCAGCCGGGACAAGAACACTGAAGCTTTCTTT. The encoded protein is CASSRDKNTEAFF.

The chain uses TRBV6-4 and TRBJ2-1; 13 nucleotides match TRBD2. The J segment lost 15 bases and the V segment lost 7 bases, leaving 12 bases of the junction unmatched. Per germline, CDR1 MRHNA and CDR2 SNTAGT. The CDR3 length is 14 residues. This CDR3 reads CASTGLAGPRKWFF. CDR3 bases: TGTGCCAGCACGGGACTAGCGGGGCCCAGAAAGTGGTTCTTC.

The CDR3 DNA reads TGTGCCAGCAGCTTAGACACGGACAGGAGGACTGAAGCTTTCTTT. This sequence encodes CASSLDTDRRTEAFF. The chain joins TRBV7-2 to TRBJ1-1; 7 positions agree with TRBD1. Per the germline V gene, CDR1 is SGHTA and CDR2 is FQGNSA. Trimming at V came to 1 base and at J to 5 bases, leaving 7 bases not matched to a gene. This CDR3 is 15 amino acids long.

The chain uses TRBV27 and TRBJ2-7, with D maybe TRBD1 (6 bases). The germline V gene has CDR1 MNHEY and CDR2 SMNVEV (reference sequence). Trimming removed 4 bases from V and 0 bases from J, with 13 bases in between. CDR3 length: 15 amino acids. DNA for the CDR3: TGTGCCAGCAGTTCCCTCCCGGACAGCTCCTACGAGCAGTACTTC. Encoded protein: CASSSLPDSSYEQYF.

As concerns this clone: This sample also contains other DNA sequences that code for the same CDR3. This chain's CDR3 is CASSYTPMTGNYGYTF. CDR3 bases: TGTGCCAGCAGCTACACCCCGATGACAGGAAACTATGGCTACACCTTC. This rearrangement joins TRBV6-5 to TRBJ1-2; weak D call: TRBD1 (6 bases). Germline V gives CDR1 MNHEY, CDR2 SVGAGI. This CDR3 is built from 16 residues. The ends were cut back, 6 bases at V and 2 bases at J, with 19 bases in the middle.

This chain uses TRBV14 with TRBJ1-1; 11 bases match TRBD1. The V gene end was trimmed by 3 bases and the J gene end by 3 bases; junction bases not matched to a gene: 15. Germline-derived CDR1 and CDR2 are SGHDN and FVKESK. CDR3 length equals 19 residues. CDR3: CASSQMGRGQGESDTEAFF. CDR3 in DNA: TGTGCCAGCAGCCAGATGGGCAGGGGACAGGGGGAATCAGACACTGAAGCTTTCTTT.

The chain is built from TRBV6-5 and TRBJ2-2; TRBD2 matches 11 bases. The V and J ends lost 5 bases and 5 bases, in that order; junction bases with no gene match: 4. Germline V gene lookup returns CDR1 MNHEY and CDR2 SVGAGI. The CDR3 extends over 15 amino acids. The CDR3 reads CASSIAGGTTGELFF. The CDR3 bases are TGTGCCAGCAGTATAGCGGGGGGGACGACCGGGGAGCTGTTTTTT.

The rearrangement links TRBV28 to TRBJ1-2; no reliable D call. CDR1 is MDHEN and CDR2 is SYDVKM in the germline V gene. Trimming stripped 5 bases from V and 3 bases from J, with 13 bases between. There are 14 residues in the CDR3. The CDR3 bases are TGTGCCAGCAGTCCCCCCGGTCTAGACTATGGCTACACCTTC. Translating it yields CASSPPGLDYGYTF.